This paragraph covers one TCR beta chain sequence. Its antigen is as yet unknown. To make TCR beta libraries, researchers used iRepertoire HTBI primers and Arm-PCR of CDR3 regions. As originally analysed: The study identified around 62 TRBV and 14 to 15 TRBJ segments across samples. In TCRdb, the multiplex PCR reads were re-called with MiXCR into one record per CDR3 protein. Here the V and J calls rest on TCRdb's processing, not on the authors' analysis. The sample lists 400,000 to 500,000 distinct CDR3 sequences, less than 20% occurring once. Time point reported: newly diagnosed GD, antithyroid drugs for less than 3 months. From RNA extracted from PBMCs, the TCR library was made. This sample was included in a study of regulatory T cells in long-lasting Graves disease. Study-wide results and limits: Segments TRBV28, TRBJ1-2 and TRBJ2-5 showed preferential usage in persistent disease.

J was trimmed by 4 bases and V by 2 bases; bases with no gene match: 14. Germline V gene lookup returns CDR1 DFQATT and CDR2 SNEGSKA (reference sequence). The CDR3 loop spans 18 amino acids. Separately, the same data were catalogued under a study of T cells in Graves' hyperthyroidism and ophthalmopathy.

The gene calls are TRBV20-1 and TRBJ2-1; TRBD2 matches 10 bases. This TCR was sampled from a woman aged 30 to 39 with Graves disease. The source material was peripheral blood mononuclear cells (PBMCs), sampled at new diagnosis, from a patient treated with antithyroid drugs. The CDR3 DNA reads TGCAGTGCTAGATCCCCATGGCCTAGCGGGAGCCAATACAATGAGCAGTTCTTC. Amino acids: CSARSPWPSGSQYNEQFF.